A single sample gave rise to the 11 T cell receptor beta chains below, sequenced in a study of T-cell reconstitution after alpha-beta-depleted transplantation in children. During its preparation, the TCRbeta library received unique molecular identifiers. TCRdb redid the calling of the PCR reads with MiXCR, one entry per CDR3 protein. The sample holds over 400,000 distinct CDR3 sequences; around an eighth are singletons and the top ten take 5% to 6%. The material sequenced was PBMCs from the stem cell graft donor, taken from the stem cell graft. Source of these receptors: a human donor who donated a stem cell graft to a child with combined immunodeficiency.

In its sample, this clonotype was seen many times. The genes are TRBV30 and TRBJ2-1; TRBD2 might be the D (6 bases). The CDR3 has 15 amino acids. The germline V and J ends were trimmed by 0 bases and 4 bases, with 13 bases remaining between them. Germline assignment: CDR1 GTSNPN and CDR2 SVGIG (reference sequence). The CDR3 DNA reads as TGTGCCTGGAGTGTACCGGGCGGGGCATACAATGAGCAGTTCTTC. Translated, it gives CAWSVPGGAYNEQFF. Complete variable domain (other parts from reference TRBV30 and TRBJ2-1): SQTIHQWPATLVQPVGSPLSLECTVEGTSNPNLYWYRQAAGRGLQLLFYSVGIGQISSEVPQNLSASRPQDRQFILSSKKLLLSDSGFYLCAWSVPGGAYNEQFFGPGTRLTVL.

The CDR3 loop reads CASSQTGTDTQYF. Here the CDR3 DNA reads TGTGCCAGCAGCCAGACAGGGACAGATACGCAGTATTTT. The rearrangement uses TRBV11-1 and TRBJ2-3; 7 bases are shared with TRBD1. The length of the CDR3 is 13 residues. Germline V gives CDR1 SGHAT, CDR2 FQDESV (reference sequence). V gave up 5 bases and J gave up 3 bases; unmatched junction bases: 2.

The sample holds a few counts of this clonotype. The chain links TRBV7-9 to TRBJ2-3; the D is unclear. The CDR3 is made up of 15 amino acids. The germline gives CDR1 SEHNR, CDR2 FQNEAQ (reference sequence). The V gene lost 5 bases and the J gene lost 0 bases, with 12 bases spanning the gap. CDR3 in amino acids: CASSPAVPSTDTQYF. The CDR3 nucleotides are TGTGCCAGCAGCCCGGCAGTTCCTAGCACAGATACGCAGTATTTT.

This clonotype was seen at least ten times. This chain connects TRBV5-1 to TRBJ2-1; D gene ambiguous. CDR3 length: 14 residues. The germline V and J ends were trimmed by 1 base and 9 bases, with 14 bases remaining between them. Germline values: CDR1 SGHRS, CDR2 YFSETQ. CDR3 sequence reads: CASSLPLTIAEQFF. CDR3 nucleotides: TGCGCCAGCAGCTTGCCCCTAACTATAGCTGAGCAGTTCTTC. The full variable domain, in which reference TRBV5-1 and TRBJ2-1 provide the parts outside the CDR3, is KAGVTQTPRYLIKTRGQQVTLSCSPISGHRSVSWYQQTPGQGLQFLFEYFSETQRNKGNFPGRFSGRQFSNSRSEMNVSTLELGDSALYLCASSLPLTIAEQFFGPGTRLTVL.

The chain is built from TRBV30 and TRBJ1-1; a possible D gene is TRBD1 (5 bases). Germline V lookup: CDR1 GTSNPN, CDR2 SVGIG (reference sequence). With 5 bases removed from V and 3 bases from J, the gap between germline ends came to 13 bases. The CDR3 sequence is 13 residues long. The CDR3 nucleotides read TGTGCCTGGGCCCCTTCGGGGGACACTGAAGCTTTCTTT. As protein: CAWAPSGDTEAFF. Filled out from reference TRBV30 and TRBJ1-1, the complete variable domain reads SQTIHQWPATLVQPVGSPLSLECTVEGTSNPNLYWYRQAAGRGLQLLFYSVGIGQISSEVPQNLSASRPQDRQFILSSKKLLLSDSGFYLCAWAPSGDTEAFFGQGTRLTVV.

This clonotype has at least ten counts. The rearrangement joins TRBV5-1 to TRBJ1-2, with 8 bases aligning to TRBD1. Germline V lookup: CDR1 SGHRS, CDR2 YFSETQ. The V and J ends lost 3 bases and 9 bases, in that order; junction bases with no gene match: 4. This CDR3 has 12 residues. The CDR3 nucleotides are TGCGCCAGCAGCTCGGACAGGGATCGCTACACCTTC. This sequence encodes CASSSDRDRYTF.

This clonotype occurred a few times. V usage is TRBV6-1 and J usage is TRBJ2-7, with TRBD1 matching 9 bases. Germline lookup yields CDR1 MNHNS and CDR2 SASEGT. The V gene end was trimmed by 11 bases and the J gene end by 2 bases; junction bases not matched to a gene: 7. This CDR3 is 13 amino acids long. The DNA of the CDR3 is TGTGCCGGCCAGCGGGACAGGGCCTACGAGCAGTACTTC. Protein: CAGQRDRAYEQYF.

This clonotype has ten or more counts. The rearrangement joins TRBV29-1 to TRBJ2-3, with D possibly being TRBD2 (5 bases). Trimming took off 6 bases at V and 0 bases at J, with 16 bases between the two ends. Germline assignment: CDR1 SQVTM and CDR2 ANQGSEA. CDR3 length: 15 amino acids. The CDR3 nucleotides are TGCAGCGTGCAAAGTGCCTGGACTAGCACAGATACGCAGTATTTT. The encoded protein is CSVQSAWTSTDTQYF.

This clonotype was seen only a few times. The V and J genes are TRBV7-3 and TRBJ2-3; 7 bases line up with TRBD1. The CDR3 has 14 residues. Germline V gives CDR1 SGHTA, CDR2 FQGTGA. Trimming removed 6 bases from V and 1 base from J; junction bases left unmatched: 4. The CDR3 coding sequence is TGTGCCAGCAGTCAGGGGGTGGGCACAGATACGCAGTATTTT. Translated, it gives CASSQGVGTDTQYF.

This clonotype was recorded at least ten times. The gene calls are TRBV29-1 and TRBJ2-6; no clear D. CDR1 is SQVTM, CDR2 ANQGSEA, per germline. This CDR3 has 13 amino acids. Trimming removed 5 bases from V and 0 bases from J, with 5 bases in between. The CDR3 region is CSVRNSGANVLTF. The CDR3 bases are TGCAGCGTTAGGAACTCTGGGGCCAACGTCCTGACTTTC. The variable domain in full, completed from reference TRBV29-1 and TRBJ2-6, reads SAVISQKPSRDICQRGTSLTIQCQVDSQVTMMFWYRQQPGQSLTLIATANQGSEATYESGFVIDKFPISRPNLTFSTLTVSNMSPEDSSIYLCSVRNSGANVLTFGAGSRLTVL.

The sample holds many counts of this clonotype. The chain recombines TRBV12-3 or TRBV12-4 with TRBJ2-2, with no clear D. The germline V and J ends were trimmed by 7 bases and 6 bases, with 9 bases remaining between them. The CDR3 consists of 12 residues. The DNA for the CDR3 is TGTGCCAGCACTCACCTCCCCGGGGAGCTGTTTTTT. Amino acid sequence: CASTHLPGELFF.